This T cell receptor beta chain was captured by sequencing in a study of radiation and T cells in renal cell carcinoma (TCRdb year 2020). General notes on the study: Samples came from a clinical trial, in which primary renal cell carcinomas received 15 Gy stereotactic body radiation therapy followed by nephrectomy 4 weeks later. In total, 50 or so samples underwent TCR beta sequencing: roughly 25 tumors plus 27 peripheral blood samples. Across all 50 or so samples, 4,016,671 unique CDR3 nucleotide sequences, encoding 2,658,974 unique CDR3 amino acid sequences, were identified.

V is pruned by 5 bases and J by 9 bases, leaving 6 bases of the junction without a gene match. Reading the germline V gene (reference sequence) gives CDR1 SEHNR and CDR2 FQNEAQ. The CDR3 goes from the cysteine to the phenylalanine over 14 residues. Just CDR3 DNA is preserved here, 42 bases in frame from base 1. This clone was observed a few times. Its binding antigen is unknown. No base quality values were provided; no much bigger clone lies one nucleotide off. TCR beta libraries were generated from genomic DNA with the immunoSEQ kit, following the manufacturer's recommendations. For library preparation, a first multiplex PCR was performed with proprietary primers, followed by a second PCR in which unique barcodes were added, and bead cleanups were performed after each round. Each sample batch included a kit-provided positive control reaction and a negative control reaction. The final libraries were assessed on an Agilent 4200 TapeStation D1000 ScreenTape, pooled by volume, and quantified by qPCR. An Illumina NextSeq500 fitted with a MidOutput 150-cycle cartridge performed the sequencing, running 156 Read1 cycles and 15 Index1 cycles with the kit's custom primers. The pooled library was loaded at 1.0 pM, and approximately 20% PhiX control was spiked in. Under the source paper's analysis protocol: Vendor-processed data were analyzed in R, and a clonotype was defined as all T cells sharing the same CDR3 nucleotide sequence. For clone abundance analyses, frequencies were normalized to the 10,000 most abundant clones in each sample. Before analysis, public T cell clones were removed, and these numbered fewer than six per sample on average. A difference in abundance of at least 32-fold between compartments was used to define tumor-enriched and baseline blood-enriched clonotypes. Clonotypes expanded or contracted between blood time points were identified with a beta-binomial differential abundance model. Tumor-blood repertoire similarity was measured with the Baroni-Urbani and Buser coefficient, and group comparisons used two-tailed Wilcoxon tests in R. TCRdb took this table from immuneACCESS and kept in-frame rearrangements with V and J called. Such tables lack part of the clones; where checked against another copy, unresolved V genes explain under half of the gap, and the rest is unexplained. V and J calls and clone size are those listed in that table; D and trimming were worked out from the DNA. The sample has 140,000 to 150,000 clones on record, 88% of them singletons. Of the sample, 3.5% to 5% is held by the ten largest clones.

Sample time point, as interpreted from the label and publication: baseline pretreatment blood. The treatment or condition label, read with the paper, signifies: 15 Gy SBRT to primary tumor, nephrectomy 4 weeks later. To follow tumor-enriched clonotypes, peripheral blood was collected serially from radiation-treated patients at baseline and again at 2 weeks and 4 weeks after SBRT. Every patient's renal cell carcinoma showed clear cell pathology. Genomic DNA for TCR sequencing was prepared using the QIAamp DNA Blood Mini Kit (Qiagen). The analyses included only samples that passed all quality control checks. Broader findings and caveats from the paper: In blood, the top tumor clonotypes increased between baseline and 2 weeks post-radiation and then shrank by 4 weeks, which suggests that tumor-resident clones expanded only transiently. No pretreatment tumor biopsies were available, so the baseline intratumoral presence of clonotypes could not be determined. Tracking of blood repertoire dynamics stopped at roughly 29 days after treatment, with no follow-up past that point. Because the trial had a single-armed design, the trial could not examine how radiation dose or scheduling affected the TCR repertoire.

The chain was built from TRBV7-9 and TRBJ1-6; TRBD1 fits 8 bases in the junction. Specimen: blood, collected from a patient whose treatment included radiotherapy and nephrectomy. The TCR sequence derives from a woman aged 70 to 79 with renal cell carcinoma. The DNA sequence is given as TGTGCCAGCAGCGAAGGGACAGGTGGTTCACCCCTCCACTTT. Its protein product is CASSEGTGGSPLHF.